This TCR beta chain was profiled in a study of CD8 T cells in ankylosing spondylitis. This clonotype occurred a few times. Its antigen is currently unknown. Study-level findings and limits: Apparently characteristic of ankylosing spondylitis blood was a TCR beta motif (about 8 highly homologous variants). The study looked at matched synovial fluid samples from ankylosing spondylitis patients. Disease-linked clones were reported to be significantly enriched there.

The CDR3 totals 13 residues. CDR1 and CDR2 from the germline V gene are SQVTM and ANQGSEA. V shed 3 bases and J shed 3 bases, with 9 bases lying between them. In TCRdb, the 5' RACE reads were re-called with MiXCR into one record per CDR3 protein. In the table there are about 540,000 distinct CDR3 sequences, about 12% of which are singletons. This receptor was taken from a male donor with ankylosing spondylitis. Sequencing input: blood, either unsorted or a sorted T cell fraction (not recorded which). The chain employs TRBV29-1 and TRBJ1-3, with D unclear. The CDR3 DNA reads TGCAGCGTTGATACCGGGTTTGGAAACACCATATATTTT. Its protein product is CSVDTGFGNTIYF. The full variable domain, its missing parts supplied by reference TRBV29-1 and TRBJ1-3, is SAVISQKPSRDICQRGTSLTIQCQVDSQVTMMFWYRQQPGQSLTLIATANQGSEATYESGFVIDKFPISRPNLTFSTLTVSNMSPEDSSIYLCSVDTGFGNTIYFGEGSWLTVV.